The following is a T cell receptor beta chain sequence with its context. The source of the sample is a study of cytomegalovirus exposure and HLA in healthy donors. Profiled with immunoSEQ multiplex PCR; TCRdb holds only in-frame clones, not every one. The data show about 73,000 clones, roughly 89% seen once. Trimming removed 6 bases from V and 8 bases from J; junction bases left unmatched: 13. The CDR3 covers 15 residues. Germline V gene lookup returns CDR1 MNHEY and CDR2 SMNVEV (reference sequence). The sample taken for sequencing was PBMCs. The TCR originated in a woman in her late teens or twenties in good health and CMV-seropositive. The genes are TRBV27 and TRBJ2-1; 7 bases agree with TRBD1. CDR3 nucleotide sequence: TGTGCCAGCAGCACTACAGGGGTTTTCCTCCATGAGCAGTTCTTC. Protein: CASSTTGVFLHEQFF.